This passage covers 23 T cell receptor beta chains from one sample sequenced in a study of blood T cell repertoires in COVID-19. Measured with immunoSEQ multiplex PCR; TCRdb has only the in-frame clones, and not every one. This sample has a few hundred thousand clones, with 90% found just once. The sequenced sample was PBMCs or T cells enriched from blood (not recorded which). These receptor sequences come from a woman aged 18-35 years with acute COVID-19.

The genes are TRBV27 and TRBJ1-5; 11 positions agree with TRBD1. The trim removed 2 bases at V and 1 base at J, leaving 4 bases unmatched. CDR3 length: 17 amino acids. The germline CDR1 and CDR2 sequences are MNHEY and SMNVEV (reference sequence). The DNA for the CDR3 is TGTGCCAGCAGTTTAGGGACAGGGGGAGGGAGCAATCAGCCCCAGCATTTT. Residues: CASSLGTGGGSNQPQHF.

For the CDR3, the DNA is TGTGCCTGGAGTGTATGGTTAGAAGCGGGAGGGCCCCAAGAGACCCAGTACTTC. Translating gives CAWSVWLEAGGPQETQYF. The chain couples TRBV30 to TRBJ2-5; 10 bases match TRBD2. Germline CDR1 reads GTSNPN; CDR2 reads SVGIG (reference sequence). This CDR3 comprises 18 residues. Trimming at V came to 0 bases and at J to 1 base, leaving 11 bases not matched to a gene.

The rearrangement joins TRBV18 to TRBJ1-4, with 10 bases fitting TRBD1. The CDR3 extends over 15 amino acids. J gave up 3 bases and V 4 bases, and 2 bases lay outside the gene matches. Per germline, CDR1 KGHSH and CDR2 LQKENI. CDR3 nucleotide sequence: TGTGCCAGCTCACGAGGACAGGGGGCTAATGAAAAACTGTTTTTT. Translation gives CASSRGQGANEKLFF.

The rearrangement links TRBV6-5 to TRBJ1-3; D is undetermined. The germline V and J ends were trimmed by 0 bases and 4 bases, with 13 bases remaining between them. Germline V lookup: CDR1 MNHEY, CDR2 SVGAGI. This CDR3 comprises 16 residues. Here the CDR3 DNA reads TGTGCCAGCAGTTACTCGGGAGCGGGCTCGGGAAACACCATATATTTT. Protein product: CASSYSGAGSGNTIYF.

This clone appeared a few times. J is TRBJ2-3 and V is TRBV6-4, with D uncertain. Germline loops: CDR1 MRHNA, CDR2 SNTAGT. The V end lost 0 bases, the J end lost 4 bases, and 5 bases lay between the germline ends. CDR3 length: 13 amino acids. Written as DNA, the CDR3 is TGTGCCAGCAGTGACTCTGAGGCAGATACGCAGTATTTT. It codes for CASSDSEADTQYF.

The chain recombines TRBV7-6 with TRBJ2-7; weak D call: TRBD1 (5 bases). The CDR3 totals 17 residues. The V end was cut by 1 base, the J end by 5 bases, with 21 bases between. Germline loops: CDR1 SGHVS, CDR2 FNYEAQ. The DNA of the CDR3 is TGTGCCAGCAGCTTAGTACCGCTGGGGCAGGGTTACCACGAGCAGTACTTC. It encodes CASSLVPLGQGYHEQYF. The variable domain in full, completed from reference TRBV7-6 and TRBJ2-7, reads GAGVSQSPRYKVTKRGQDVALRCDPISGHVSLYWYRQALGQGPEFLTYFNYEAQQDKSGLPNDRFSAERPEGSISTLTIQRTEQRDSAMYRCASSLVPLGQGYHEQYFGPGTRLTVT.

V is TRBV12-3 or TRBV12-4 and J is TRBJ1-2, with D unresolved. V dropped 9 bases and J dropped 8 bases, with 19 bases sitting between them. This CDR3 is built from 13 residues. CDR3 amino acids: CASKTGWAEGYTF. Here the CDR3 DNA reads TGTGCCAGTAAGACGGGGTGGGCAGAGGGCTACACCTTC.

The V call is TRBV6-5, the J call TRBJ2-7; D is uncertain. Trimming removed 1 base from V and 6 bases from J, with 4 bases in between. There are 11 residues in the CDR3. Germline CDR1 and CDR2: MNHEY and SVGAGI. CDR3: CASSYLREQYF. CDR3 nucleotides: TGTGCCAGCAGTTACTTGCGCGAGCAGTACTTC.

This clone appeared a single time. The chain employs TRBV18 and TRBJ1-1; 7 bases map to TRBD1. Germline V CDR1 and CDR2: KGHSH, LQKENI. This CDR3 contains 13 residues. V lost 6 bases and J lost 6; bases outside the gene matches: 7. For the CDR3, the DNA is TGTGCCAGCTCTGAAGGACAGGTCTCTGAAGCTTTCTTT. This encodes CASSEGQVSEAFF.

This sequence joins TRBV7-9 and TRBJ1-3; the match to TRBD1 covers 9 bases. The V segment lost 6 bases and the J segment 2 bases; nucleotides outside the gene matches: 8. This CDR3 comprises 16 residues. Per germline, CDR1 SEHNR and CDR2 FQNEAQ (reference sequence). The CDR3 is CASRTTGGSAGNTIYF. CDR3 coding DNA: TGTGCCAGCAGAACAACAGGGGGCAGCGCTGGAAACACCATATATTTT.

This chain links TRBV18 with TRBJ2-7, with 11 bases lining up with TRBD2. From germline, CDR1 is KGHSH and CDR2 LQKENI. The CDR3 length is 16 residues. V was pared by 1 base and J by 0 bases, with 2 bases of the junction left unmatched. The CDR3, as DNA: TGTGCCAGCTCACCACGGCTAGCGGGGGGCTCCTACGAGCAGTACTTC. The encoded protein is CASSPRLAGGSYEQYF.

This chain connects TRBV29-1 to TRBJ1-1; D is unclear. Germline CDR1 is SQVTM and CDR2 is ANQGSEA. V dropped 8 bases and J dropped 1 base, with 8 bases sitting between them. The CDR3 is 11 residues long. The CDR3 DNA is TGCAGCACGGTTCGGAACACTGAAGCTTTCTTT. This codes for CSTVRNTEAFF.

This chain connects TRBV11-2 to TRBJ1-4; 9 bases agree with TRBD1. Germline values: CDR1 SGHAT, CDR2 FQNNGV. Trimming took 6 bases from V and 8 from J; bases not matched to a gene: 16. CDR3 length: 17 amino acids. CDR3 sequence (DNA): TGTGCCAGCAGATCCTCGGGACAGGGCGTTTTGGGGGAAAAACTGTTTTTT. Translation gives CASRSSGQGVLGEKLFF.

This clone was seen more than once but under ten times. This chain uses TRBV29-1 with TRBJ1-5; TRBD1 matches at 10 bases. J was trimmed by 8 bases and V by 8 bases; bases with no gene match: 9. The germline CDR1 and CDR2 sequences are SQVTM and ANQGSEA. CDR3 length: 13 amino acids. The CDR3 sequence is CSFAPGQGKPQHF. The CDR3 DNA is TGCAGCTTTGCTCCGGGACAGGGGAAGCCCCAGCATTTT.

This chain connects TRBV28 to TRBJ2-3; TRBD1 agrees at 10 bases. Trimming took 6 bases from V and 2 from J; bases not matched to a gene: 8. The germline V gene has CDR1 MDHEN and CDR2 SYDVKM. The CDR3 runs 16 residues. The DNA for the CDR3 is TGTGCCAGCAGGGGGGGACAGGGGAGTTTCACAGATACGCAGTATTTT. Translation: CASRGGQGSFTDTQYF.

In nucleotides, the CDR3 is TGTGCCAGCAGCTTAGCGGGACTAGCGGGTGGCACCGGGGAGCTGTTTTTT. Amino acid sequence: CASSLAGLAGGTGELFF. This chain links TRBV7-2 with TRBJ2-2; 12 nucleotides line up with TRBD2. V shed 0 bases, J shed 4 bases, and the junction held 3 bases outside the gene matches. Germline values: CDR1 SGHTA, CDR2 FQGNSA. This CDR3 is 17 amino acids long.

This clone has more than one count but fewer than ten. The CDR3 loop reads CASSLVSSGMGGKLFF. The CDR3 nucleotides are TGCGCCAGCAGCTTGGTTTCGTCGGGAATGGGTGGAAAACTGTTTTTT. The chain has TRBV5-1 and TRBJ1-4; D is unresolved. This CDR3 comprises 16 residues. The V gene lost 0 bases and the J gene lost 10 bases, with 19 bases spanning the gap. Per germline, CDR1 SGHRS and CDR2 YFSETQ.

The genes are TRBV28 and TRBJ2-1, with 8 bases aligning to TRBD2. The V segment lost 5 bases and the J segment 9 bases; nucleotides outside the gene matches: 12. CDR3 length: 15 amino acids. CDR1 is MDHEN and CDR2 is SYDVKM in the germline V gene. The CDR3 is CASSPAAGVPLEQFF. As DNA, the CDR3 is TGTGCCAGCAGTCCCGCAGCGGGAGTCCCTCTTGAGCAGTTCTTC.

Concerning this clone itself: Other DNA variants within this sample encode the same CDR3. The chain links TRBV2 to TRBJ1-2; D might be TRBD1 (6 bases). With 6 bases removed from V and 0 bases from J, the gap between germline ends came to 11 bases. The CDR3 sequence is 14 residues long. The germline CDR1 and CDR2 sequences are SNHLY and FYNNEI. CDR3 in DNA: TGTGCCAGCAGCTCACAGGGAACTAACTATGGCTACACCTTC. Translated: CASSSQGTNYGYTF.

The chain combines TRBV9 with TRBJ2-2; possibly TRBD2 for D (6 bases). Germline-derived CDR1 and CDR2 are SGDLS and YYNGEE. This CDR3 contains 14 residues. Trimming took 3 bases from V and 3 from J, leaving 9 bases between them. CDR3 loop: CASSAPSDTGELFF. The CDR3 DNA reads as TGTGCCAGCAGCGCTCCTAGCGACACCGGGGAGCTGTTTTTT.

The rearrangement uses TRBV5-5 and TRBJ1-2; D is possibly TRBD1 (5 bases). CDR3 length: 13 amino acids. CDR1 is SGHKS and CDR2 is YYEKEE in the germline V gene (reference sequence). Trimming removed 6 bases from V and 4 bases from J, with 13 bases in between. CDR3 sequence (DNA): TGTGCCAGCACCCTAGACAGCAGCTATGGCTACACCTTC. Its protein product is CASTLDSSYGYTF. The full variable domain, its missing parts supplied by reference TRBV5-5 and TRBJ1-2, is DAGVTQSPTHLIKTRGQQVTLRCSPISGHKSVSWYQQVLGQGPQFIFQYYEKEERGRGNFPDRFSARQFPNYSSELNVNALLLGDSALYLCASTLDSSYGYTFGSGTRLTVV.

In regard to this clone: The sample holds other DNA sequences that translate to the same CDR3. The chain joins TRBV28 to TRBJ1-5; D remains unclear. CDR1 is MDHEN and CDR2 is SYDVKM in the germline V gene. V dropped 6 bases and J dropped 6 bases, with 9 bases sitting between them. The CDR3 covers 12 residues. The CDR3 region has the DNA TGTGCCAGCAGCCTGACGGGTCAGCCCCAGCATTTT. This sequence encodes CASSLTGQPQHF.

The chain employs TRBV28 and TRBJ1-5, with 9 bases identical to TRBD1. In germline, CDR1 is MDHEN, CDR2 SYDVKM. CDR3 size: 17 residues. J lost 5 bases, V lost 6 bases, and 14 bases had no gene match. CDR3 DNA sequence: TGTGCCAGCAGCCCATACAGGGGGCAGGTTAAGGATCAGCCCCAGCATTTT. Its translation is CASSPYRGQVKDQPQHF.